These T cell receptor beta chains were read from a single sample in a study of CD8 T cells in Susac syndrome. MiXCR, run by TCRdb on the immunoSEQ multiplex PCR reads, gives a single entry per CDR3 protein. The top ten clones hold approximately 0.08% of a sample with about 150,000 distinct CDR3 sequences, under 97% of them seen once. The sequenced sample consisted of CD4+ T cells from PBMCs. The receptors derive from a human donor with Susac syndrome. The CDR3 runs from the conserved cysteine through the conserved F or W. Fields, in order: J gene, clone size, V gene, D gene, CDR3 protein, CDR3 DNA. A D gene is named only where the DNA matches it firmly. Rows may omit the clone size; those that give it use once, few, many or a size class.

J gene: TRBJ1-2; clone size: -; V gene: TRBV25-1; D gene: TRBD1; CDR3 protein: CASSDGQGVGGYTF; CDR3 DNA: TGTGCCAGCAGTGATGGACAGGGGGTCGGCGGCTACACCTTC
J gene: TRBJ1-5; clone size: -; V gene: TRBV20-1; D gene: -; CDR3 protein: CSAETGGSQPQHF; CDR3 DNA: TGCAGTGCCGAGACTGGGGGCAGTCAGCCCCAGCATTTT
J gene: TRBJ2-6; clone size: -; V gene: TRBV7-2; D gene: -; CDR3 protein: CATGASSGANVLTF; CDR3 DNA: TGTGCCACCGGGGCGAGCTCTGGGGCCAACGTCCTGACTTTC
J gene: TRBJ2-1; clone size: -; V gene: TRBV18; D gene: TRBD1; CDR3 protein: CASSPPGTANNEQFF; CDR3 DNA: TGTGCCAGCTCACCACCCGGGACAGCCAACAATGAGCAGTTCTTC
J gene: TRBJ2-5; clone size: -; V gene: TRBV4-1; D gene: TRBD2; CDR3 protein: CASSQKSSGGETQYF; CDR3 DNA: TGCGCCAGCAGCCAAAAAAGTAGCGGGGGAGAGACCCAGTACTTC
J gene: TRBJ2-5; clone size: -; V gene: TRBV9; D gene: -; CDR3 protein: CASSVGNRKETQYF; CDR3 DNA: TGTGCCAGCAGCGTTGGGAACAGAAAAGAGACCCAGTACTTC
J gene: TRBJ2-5; clone size: once; V gene: TRBV6-2/TRBV6-3; D gene: TRBD2; CDR3 protein: CASTLSGGKQETQYF; CDR3 DNA: TGTGCCAGCACGCTTAGCGGGGGGAAGCAAGAGACCCAGTACTTC
J gene: TRBJ1-5; clone size: -; V gene: TRBV18; D gene: -; CDR3 protein: CASSPGLSEPQHF; CDR3 DNA: TGTGCCAGCTCACCGGGACTCTCGGAGCCCCAGCATTTT
J gene: TRBJ1-1; clone size: once; V gene: TRBV7-9; D gene: -; CDR3 protein: CASSFGQKTTEAFF; CDR3 DNA: TGTGCCAGCAGCTTCGGACAGAAGACCACTGAAGCTTTCTTT
J gene: TRBJ1-5; clone size: -; V gene: TRBV20-1; D gene: -; CDR3 protein: CSARNGKVDQPQHF; CDR3 DNA: TGCAGTGCTAGAAACGGGAAGGTCGACCAGCCCCAGCATTTT
J gene: TRBJ1-5; clone size: -; V gene: TRBV4-2; D gene: -; CDR3 protein: CASSHRGNNQPQHF; CDR3 DNA: TGTGCCAGCAGCCACCGGGGTAACAATCAGCCCCAGCATTTT
J gene: TRBJ2-7; clone size: -; V gene: TRBV27; D gene: -; CDR3 protein: CASSLSGNYEQYF; CDR3 DNA: TGTGCCAGCAGTTTGTCTGGGAATTACGAGCAGTACTTC
J gene: TRBJ1-2; clone size: -; V gene: TRBV5-4; D gene: -; CDR3 protein: CASSLWGARGYTF; CDR3 DNA: TGTGCCAGCAGCTTGTGGGGGGCAAGAGGCTACACCTTC
J gene: TRBJ2-3; clone size: -; V gene: TRBV5-1; D gene: TRBD2; CDR3 protein: CASSWTRTDTQYF; CDR3 DNA: TGCGCCAGCAGCTGGACTAGGACGGATACGCAGTATTTT
J gene: TRBJ1-2; clone size: -; V gene: TRBV4-1; D gene: -; CDR3 protein: CASSHPGTSYGYTF; CDR3 DNA: TGCGCCAGCAGCCACCCGGGTACAAGCTATGGCTACACCTTC
J gene: TRBJ2-3; clone size: -; V gene: TRBV5-1; D gene: TRBD2; CDR3 protein: CASSSGLAGGPKDTQYF; CDR3 DNA: TGCGCCAGCAGCTCGGGACTAGCGGGAGGGCCGAAAGATACGCAGTATTTT
J gene: TRBJ2-1; clone size: -; V gene: TRBV9; D gene: TRBD2; CDR3 protein: CASSVASREVNEQFF; CDR3 DNA: TGTGCCAGCAGCGTAGCTTCCCGGGAGGTTAATGAGCAGTTCTTC
J gene: TRBJ2-5; clone size: once; V gene: TRBV9; D gene: TRBD2; CDR3 protein: CASTPSGGARETQYF; CDR3 DNA: TGTGCCAGCACCCCCAGCGGGGGGGCCCGAGAGACCCAGTACTTC
J gene: TRBJ1-1; clone size: -; V gene: TRBV28; D gene: -; CDR3 protein: CASTSWTVTEAFF; CDR3 DNA: TGTGCCAGCACCTCTTGGACAGTTACTGAAGCTTTCTTT
J gene: TRBJ2-3; clone size: -; V gene: TRBV6-2/TRBV6-3; D gene: TRBD2; CDR3 protein: CASSYSERESTDTQYF; CDR3 DNA: TGTGCCAGCAGTTACTCAGAGCGGGAGAGCACAGATACGCAGTATTTT
J gene: TRBJ2-1; clone size: -; V gene: TRBV11-2; D gene: TRBD2; CDR3 protein: CASSPHPLAGLNEQFF; CDR3 DNA: TGTGCCAGCAGCCCCCATCCGCTAGCGGGGCTCAATGAGCAGTTCTTC
J gene: TRBJ1-5; clone size: -; V gene: TRBV12-3/TRBV12-4; D gene: -; CDR3 protein: CASSLGMGNQPQHF; CDR3 DNA: TGTGCCAGCAGTTTGGGGATGGGGAATCAGCCCCAGCATTTT
J gene: TRBJ2-1; clone size: -; V gene: TRBV29-1; D gene: -; CDR3 protein: CSVDNRPDNEQFF; CDR3 DNA: TGCAGCGTCGACAACCGCCCCGACAATGAGCAGTTCTTC
J gene: TRBJ1-2; clone size: -; V gene: TRBV6-4; D gene: TRBD1; CDR3 protein: CASSDLFGTDYTF; CDR3 DNA: TGTGCCAGCAGTGATCTGTTTGGGACAGACTACACCTTC
J gene: TRBJ2-7; clone size: -; V gene: TRBV20-1; D gene: -; CDR3 protein: CSARALGSGPYEQYF; CDR3 DNA: TGCAGTGCTAGAGCGCTAGGGAGCGGTCCCTACGAGCAGTACTTC
J gene: TRBJ1-5; clone size: -; V gene: TRBV6-4; D gene: -; CDR3 protein: CASSPREGSQPQHF; CDR3 DNA: TGTGCCAGCAGTCCCAGGGAGGGGAGTCAGCCCCAGCATTTT
J gene: TRBJ2-2; clone size: -; V gene: TRBV3-1; D gene: -; CDR3 protein: CASSQTSRGELFF; CDR3 DNA: TGTGCCAGCAGCCAGACCTCCCGGGGGGAGCTGTTTTTT
J gene: TRBJ2-1; clone size: -; V gene: TRBV20-1; D gene: TRBD2; CDR3 protein: CSAPIPGLAVNEQFF; CDR3 DNA: TGCAGTGCCCCAATTCCGGGACTAGCGGTAAATGAGCAGTTCTTC